This T cell receptor beta chain came from a study of cytomegalovirus exposure and HLA in healthy donors. As concerns this clone: Its target is unknown. At one boundary the junction diverges from the germline segment, which might be a read error. Other DNA sequences in this specimen translate into the identical CDR3.

PCR involved 60 Vbeta and 13 Jbeta primers. The protocol was immunoSEQ multiplex PCR, while the TCRdb copy is restricted to in-frame clones and leaves out a portion. Of 110,000 to 150,000 clones in the sample, roughly 68% were seen once. Study-wide results and caveats: The records held CMV serostatus as the only immune exposure information. Segments of the TCR beta V type were, in most cases, productive about 87% or about 30% of the time in an earlier analysis.

CDR3 size: 11 residues. In germline, CDR1 is SGHDN, CDR2 FVKESK. The TCR originated in a man between 60 and 70 years old in good health and CMV-seronegative. The sequenced sample was PBMCs. This chain connects TRBV14 to TRBJ2-7; D is unresolved. CDR3 sequence (DNA): TGTGCCAGCAGCCAAGATCTTGAGCAATACTTC. Translated, it gives CASSQDLEQYF.